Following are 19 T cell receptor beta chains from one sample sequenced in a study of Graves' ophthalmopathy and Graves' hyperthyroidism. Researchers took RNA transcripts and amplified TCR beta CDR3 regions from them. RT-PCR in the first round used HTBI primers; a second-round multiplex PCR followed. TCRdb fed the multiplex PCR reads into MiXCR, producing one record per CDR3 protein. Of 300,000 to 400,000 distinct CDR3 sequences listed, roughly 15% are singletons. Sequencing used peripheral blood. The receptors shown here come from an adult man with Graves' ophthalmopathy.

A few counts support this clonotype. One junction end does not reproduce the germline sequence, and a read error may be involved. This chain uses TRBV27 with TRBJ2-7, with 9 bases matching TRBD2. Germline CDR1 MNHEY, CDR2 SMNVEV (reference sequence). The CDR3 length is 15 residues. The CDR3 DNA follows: TGTGTCAGCACGCGTACTAGCGGGCAATCCTACGAGCAGTACTTC. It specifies CVSTRTSGQSYEQYF.

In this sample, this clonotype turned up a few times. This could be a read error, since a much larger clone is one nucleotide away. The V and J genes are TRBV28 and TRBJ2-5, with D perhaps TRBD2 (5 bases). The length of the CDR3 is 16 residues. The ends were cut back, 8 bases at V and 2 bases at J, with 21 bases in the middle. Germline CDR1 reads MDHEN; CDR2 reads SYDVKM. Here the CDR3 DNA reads TGTGCCAGCCTCGGGGATCAGGTGATAATTCAAGAGACCCAGTACTTC. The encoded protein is CASLGDQVIIQETQYF.

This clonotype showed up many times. The CDR3 nucleotides are TGTGCCAGCAGCCCCCAGCGGGGGGGCGTTCAAGAGACCCAGTACTTC. Translation: CASSPQRGGVQETQYF. This chain connects TRBV11-2 to TRBJ2-5; 10 bases match TRBD2. Looked up from germline, CDR1 is SGHAT and CDR2 is FQNNGV. V lost 5 bases and J lost 2; bases outside the gene matches: 8. The CDR3 length is 16 residues.

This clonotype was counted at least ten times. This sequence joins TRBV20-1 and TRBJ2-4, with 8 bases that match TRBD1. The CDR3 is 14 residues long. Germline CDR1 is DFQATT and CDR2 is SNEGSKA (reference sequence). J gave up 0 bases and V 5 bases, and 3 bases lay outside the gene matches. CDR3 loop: CSAQGAEAKNIQYF. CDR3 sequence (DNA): TGCAGTGCTCAGGGGGCGGAAGCCAAAAACATTCAGTACTTC.

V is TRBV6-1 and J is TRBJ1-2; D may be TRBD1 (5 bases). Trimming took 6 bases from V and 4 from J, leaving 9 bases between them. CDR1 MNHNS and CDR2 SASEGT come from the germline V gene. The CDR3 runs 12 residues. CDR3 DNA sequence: TGTGCCAGCAGCGACAGAGGCTATGGCTACACCTTC. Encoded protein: CASSDRGYGYTF.

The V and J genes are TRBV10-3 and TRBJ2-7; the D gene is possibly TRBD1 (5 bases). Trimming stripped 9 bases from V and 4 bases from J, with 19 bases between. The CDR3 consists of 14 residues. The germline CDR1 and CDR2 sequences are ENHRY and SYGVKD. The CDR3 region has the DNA TGTGCCATGGGGCCGGGTTCCACCGGTTACGAGCAGTACTTC. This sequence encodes CAMGPGSTGYEQYF.

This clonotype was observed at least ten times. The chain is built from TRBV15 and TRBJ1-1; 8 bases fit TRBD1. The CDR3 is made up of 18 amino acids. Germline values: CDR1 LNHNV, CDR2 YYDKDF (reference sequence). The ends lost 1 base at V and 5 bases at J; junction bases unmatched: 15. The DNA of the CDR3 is TGTGCCACCAGCAGAGGCCGCCCCCTCCTCGACAGGGGAACTGAAGCTTTCTTT. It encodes CATSRGRPLLDRGTEAFF.

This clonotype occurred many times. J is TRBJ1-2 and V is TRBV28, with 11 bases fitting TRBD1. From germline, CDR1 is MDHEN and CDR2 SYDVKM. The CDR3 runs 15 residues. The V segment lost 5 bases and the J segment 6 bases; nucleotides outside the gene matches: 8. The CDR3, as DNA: TGTGCCAGCAGTGAGCCGGGACAGGGGGTCGATGGCTACACCTTC. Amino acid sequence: CASSEPGQGVDGYTF.

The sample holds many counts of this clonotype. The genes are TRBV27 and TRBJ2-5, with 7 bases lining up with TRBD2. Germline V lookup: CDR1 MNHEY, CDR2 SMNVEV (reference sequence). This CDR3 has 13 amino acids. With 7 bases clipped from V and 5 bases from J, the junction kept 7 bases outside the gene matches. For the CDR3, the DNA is TGTGCCAGCATGGGAGGGGAAAGGGAGACCCAGTACTTC. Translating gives CASMGGERETQYF.

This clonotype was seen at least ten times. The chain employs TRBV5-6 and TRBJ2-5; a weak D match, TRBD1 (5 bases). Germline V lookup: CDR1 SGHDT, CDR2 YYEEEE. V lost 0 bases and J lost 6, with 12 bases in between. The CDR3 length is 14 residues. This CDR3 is CASSLVLQEQTQYF. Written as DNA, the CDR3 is TGTGCCAGCAGCTTGGTATTACAGGAGCAGACCCAGTACTTC. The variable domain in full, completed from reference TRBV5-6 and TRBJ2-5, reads DAGVTQSPTHLIKTRGQQVTLRCSPKSGHDTVSWYQQALGQGPQFIFQYYEEEERQRGNFPDRFSGHQFPNYSSELNVNALLLGDSALYLCASSLVLQEQTQYFGPGTRLLVL.

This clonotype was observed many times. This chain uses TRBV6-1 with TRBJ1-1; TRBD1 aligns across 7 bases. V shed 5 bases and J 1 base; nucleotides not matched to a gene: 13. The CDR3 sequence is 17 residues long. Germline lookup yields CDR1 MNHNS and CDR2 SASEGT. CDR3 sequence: CASSTTHRGGGNTEAFF. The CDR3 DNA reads TGTGCCAGCAGTACGACCCACAGGGGAGGAGGGAACACTGAAGCTTTCTTT.

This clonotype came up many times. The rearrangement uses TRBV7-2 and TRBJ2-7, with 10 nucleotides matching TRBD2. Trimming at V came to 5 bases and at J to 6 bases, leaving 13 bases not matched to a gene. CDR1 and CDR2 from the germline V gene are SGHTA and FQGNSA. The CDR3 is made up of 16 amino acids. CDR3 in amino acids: CASSRQAGGAASEQYF. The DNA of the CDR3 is TGTGCCAGCAGCCGCCAAGCGGGGGGGGCCGCGAGCGAGCAGTACTTC.

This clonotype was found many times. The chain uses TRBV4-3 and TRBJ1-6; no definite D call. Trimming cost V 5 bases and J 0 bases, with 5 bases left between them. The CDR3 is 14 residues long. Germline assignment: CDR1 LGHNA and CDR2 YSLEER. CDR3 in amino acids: CASSWGSYNSPLHF. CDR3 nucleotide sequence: TGCGCCAGCAGCTGGGGCTCCTATAATTCACCCCTCCACTTT.

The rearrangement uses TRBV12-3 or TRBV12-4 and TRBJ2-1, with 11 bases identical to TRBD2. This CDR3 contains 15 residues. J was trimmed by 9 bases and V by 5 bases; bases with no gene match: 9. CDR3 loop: CASSISGRAQGEQFF. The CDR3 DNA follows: TGTGCCAGCAGTATTAGCGGGAGGGCTCAGGGTGAGCAGTTCTTC.

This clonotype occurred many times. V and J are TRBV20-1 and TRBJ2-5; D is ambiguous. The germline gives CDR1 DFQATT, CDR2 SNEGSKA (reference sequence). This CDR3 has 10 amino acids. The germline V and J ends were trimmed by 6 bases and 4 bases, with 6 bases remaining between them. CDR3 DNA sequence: TGCAGTGCCAGACGAGAGACCCAGTACTTC. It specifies CSARRETQYF.

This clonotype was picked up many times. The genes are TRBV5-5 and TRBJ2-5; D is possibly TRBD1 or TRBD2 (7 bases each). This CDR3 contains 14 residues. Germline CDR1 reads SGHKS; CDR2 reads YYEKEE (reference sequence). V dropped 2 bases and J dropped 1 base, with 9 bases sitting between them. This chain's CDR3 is CASSFRGGQETQYF. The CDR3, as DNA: TGTGCCAGCAGCTTCAGGGGGGGCCAAGAGACCCAGTACTTC.

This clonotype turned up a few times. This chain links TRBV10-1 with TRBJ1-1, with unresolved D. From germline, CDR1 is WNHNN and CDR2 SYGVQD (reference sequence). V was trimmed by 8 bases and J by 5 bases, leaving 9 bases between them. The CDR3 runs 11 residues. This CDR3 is CASGRGTEAFF. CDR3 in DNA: TGCGCCAGCGGACGAGGGACTGAAGCTTTCTTT.

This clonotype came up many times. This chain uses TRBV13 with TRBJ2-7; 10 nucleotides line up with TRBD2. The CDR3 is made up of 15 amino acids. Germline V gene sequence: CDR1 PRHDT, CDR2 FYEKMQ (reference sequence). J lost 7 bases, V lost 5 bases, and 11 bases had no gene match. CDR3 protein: CASSISGGALQEQYF. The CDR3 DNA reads TGTGCCAGCAGCATCAGCGGGGGGGCGCTTCAGGAGCAGTACTTC.

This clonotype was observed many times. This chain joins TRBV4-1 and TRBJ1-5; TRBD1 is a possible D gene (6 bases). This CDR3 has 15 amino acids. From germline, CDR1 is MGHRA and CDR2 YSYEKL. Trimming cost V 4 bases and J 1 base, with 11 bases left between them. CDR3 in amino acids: CASSLNRVSNQPQHF. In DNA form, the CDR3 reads TGCGCCAGCAGCCTAAACAGGGTAAGCAATCAGCCCCAGCATTTT.